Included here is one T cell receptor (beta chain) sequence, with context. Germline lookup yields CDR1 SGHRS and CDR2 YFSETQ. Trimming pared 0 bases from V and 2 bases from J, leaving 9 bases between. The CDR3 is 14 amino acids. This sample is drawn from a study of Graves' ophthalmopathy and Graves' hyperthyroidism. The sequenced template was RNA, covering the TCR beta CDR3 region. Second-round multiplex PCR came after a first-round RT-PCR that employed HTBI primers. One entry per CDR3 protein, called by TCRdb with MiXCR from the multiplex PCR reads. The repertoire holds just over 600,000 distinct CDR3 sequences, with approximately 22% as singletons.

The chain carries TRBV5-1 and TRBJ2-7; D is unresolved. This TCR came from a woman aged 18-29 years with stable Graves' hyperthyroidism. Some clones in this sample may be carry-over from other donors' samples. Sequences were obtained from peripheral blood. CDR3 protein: CASSLGSLPYEQYF. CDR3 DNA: TGCGCCAGCAGCTTGGGGTCCCTGCCCTACGAGCAGTACTTC. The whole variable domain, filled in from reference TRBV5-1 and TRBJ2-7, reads KAGVTQTPRYLIKTRGQQVTLSCSPISGHRSVSWYQQTPGQGLQFLFEYFSETQRNKGNFPGRFSGRQFSNSRSEMNVSTLELGDSALYLCASSLGSLPYEQYFGPGTRLTVT.